This T cell receptor beta chain is drawn from a study of T-cell reconstitution after alpha-beta-depleted transplantation in children. The CDR3 covers 14 residues. V shed 4 bases and J shed 3 bases, with 15 bases lying between them. Germline CDR1 reads GTSNPN; CDR2 reads SVGIG (reference sequence). Using unique molecular identifiers, the investigators prepared the TCRbeta library. One entry per CDR3 protein results from TCRdb running MiXCR on the PCR reads. The sample records some 490,000 distinct CDR3 sequences, approximately 12% being singletons. J is TRBJ1-2 and V is TRBV30, with D tentatively TRBD1 (5 bases). This specimen consisted of PBMCs from the stem cell graft donor, obtained from the stem cell graft. This TCR was sampled from a human donor who donated a stem cell graft to a child with combined immunodeficiency. The CDR3 region is CAWTQDSLDYGYTF. The CDR3 DNA is TGTGCCTGGACCCAAGACAGTCTGGACTATGGCTACACCTTC. The full variable domain, with the rest looked up from reference TRBV30 and TRBJ1-2, is SQTIHQWPATLVQPVGSPLSLECTVEGTSNPNLYWYRQAAGRGLQLLFYSVGIGQISSEVPQNLSASRPQDRQFILSSKKLLLSDSGFYLCAWTQDSLDYGYTFGSGTRLTVV.